This T cell receptor beta chain was captured by sequencing in a study of shared clonotypes between healthy human individuals. All participating donors were Caucasian adults from Nashville, Tennessee. Replicate PCRs run on unsorted PBMC used about 0.3 ug DNA, which was about 30,000 T cell genomes. Measured with immunoSEQ multiplex PCR; TCRdb has only the in-frame clones, and not every one. The data contain approximately 500,000 clones, roughly 85% of them singletons. Unmatched junction bases numbered 5, after V lost 7 bases and J lost 0 bases. The CDR3 loop spans 13 amino acids. CDR1 and CDR2 from the germline V gene are SQVTM and ANQGSEA.

The V gene is TRBV29-1, the J gene TRBJ1-1; 7 bases are shared with TRBD1. Sequences were obtained from PBMCs. This clonotype was sampled from a woman in her thirties or forties in good health. Some clones in this sample may be carry-over from other donors' samples. CDR3 nucleotides: TGCAGCGGACGGACAGGAATGAACACTGAAGCTTTCTTT. This translates into CSGRTGMNTEAFF.